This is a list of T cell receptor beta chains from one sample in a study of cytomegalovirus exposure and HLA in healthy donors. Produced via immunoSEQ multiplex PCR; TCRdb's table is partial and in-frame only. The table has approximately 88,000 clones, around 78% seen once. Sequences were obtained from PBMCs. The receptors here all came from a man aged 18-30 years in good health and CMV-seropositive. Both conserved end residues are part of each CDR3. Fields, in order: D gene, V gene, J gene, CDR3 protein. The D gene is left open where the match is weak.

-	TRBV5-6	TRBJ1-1	CASSPTGNTEAFF
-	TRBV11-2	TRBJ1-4	CASSVGRGRSEKLFF
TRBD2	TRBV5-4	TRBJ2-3	CASSEGLAGADTQYF
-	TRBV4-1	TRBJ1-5	CASSQTIGDQPQHF
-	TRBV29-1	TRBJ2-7	CSVSYGGAGEQYF
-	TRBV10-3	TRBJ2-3	CAISEWRVVTTDTQYF
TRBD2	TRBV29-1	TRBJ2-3	CSTQRGTTDTQYF
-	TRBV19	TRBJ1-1	CASSIERGGAFF
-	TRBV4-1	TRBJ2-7	CASSQSQGGALLSYEQYF
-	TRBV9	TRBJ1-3	CASSSHVIDTIYF
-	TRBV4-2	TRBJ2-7	CASSQEVDYEQYF
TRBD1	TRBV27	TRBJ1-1	CASSWTGNTEAFF
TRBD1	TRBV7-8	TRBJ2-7	CASSSQDRGLYEQYF
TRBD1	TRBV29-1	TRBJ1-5	CSVTGGLNQPQHF
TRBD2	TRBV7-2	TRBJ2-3	CASSLGGTSGSLTDTQYF
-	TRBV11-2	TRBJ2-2	CASSPSGTGELFF
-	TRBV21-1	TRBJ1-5	CASSGGTRNQPQHF
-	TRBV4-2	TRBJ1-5	CASSQDGFGSSRPQHF
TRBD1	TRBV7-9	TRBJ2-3	CASSLVSGQGRADTQYF
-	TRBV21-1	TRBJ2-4	CASTPGRIRGNIQYF
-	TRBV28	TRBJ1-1	CASSLLGGGDTEAFF
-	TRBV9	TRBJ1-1	CASSPQSGISEAFF
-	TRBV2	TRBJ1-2	CASRWELPGYTF
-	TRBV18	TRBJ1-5	CASSPGLSNQPQHF